Included here is one T cell receptor (beta chain) sequence, with context. No antigen is known for it. Assay: immunoSEQ multiplex PCR; the TCRdb copy retains only in-frame clones and omits some. The sample yields over 110,000 clones, approximately 92% seen once. This sample stems from a study of T cell responses to AZD1222 COVID-19 vaccine. Study details: Second-dose intervals of approximately 4 or approximately 12 weeks were pooled.

Study-level points and caveats: With two AZD1222 doses given, Spike-specific TCR breadth and depth both rose.

Source: peripheral blood, taken on day 0 of AZD1222 vaccination. This receptor was obtained from an adult in good health.

The CDR3 protein is CASTPLSGNNEQFF. The CDR3 coding sequence is TGCGCCAGCACCCCACTATCGGGCAACAATGAGCAGTTCTTC. V gene TRBV5-1 combines with J gene TRBJ2-1, with D hard to call. The V end was cut by 6 bases, the J end by 5 bases, with 15 bases between. The CDR3 runs 14 residues. CDR1 is SGHRS and CDR2 is YFSETQ in the germline V gene.